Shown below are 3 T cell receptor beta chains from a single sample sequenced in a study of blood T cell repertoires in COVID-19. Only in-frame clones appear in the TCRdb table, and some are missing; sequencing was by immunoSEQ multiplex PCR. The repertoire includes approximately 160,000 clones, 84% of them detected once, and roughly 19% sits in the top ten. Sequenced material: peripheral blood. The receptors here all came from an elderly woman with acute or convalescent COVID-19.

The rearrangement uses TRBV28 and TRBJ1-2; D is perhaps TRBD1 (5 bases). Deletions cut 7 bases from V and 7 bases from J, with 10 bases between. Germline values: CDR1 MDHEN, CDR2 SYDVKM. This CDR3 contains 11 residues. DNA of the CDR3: TGTGCCAGCACGCCGGGGGTTGGCTACACCTTC. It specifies CASTPGVGYTF.

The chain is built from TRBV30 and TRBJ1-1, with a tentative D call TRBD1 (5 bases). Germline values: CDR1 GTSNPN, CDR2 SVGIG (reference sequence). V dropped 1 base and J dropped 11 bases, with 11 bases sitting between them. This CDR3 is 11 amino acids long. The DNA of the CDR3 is TGTGCCTGGAGTGGCAGGGTTCGGGCTTTCTTT. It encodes CAWSGRVRAFF. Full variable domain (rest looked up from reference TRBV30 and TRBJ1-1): SQTIHQWPATLVQPVGSPLSLECTVEGTSNPNLYWYRQAAGRGLQLLFYSVGIGQISSEVPQNLSASRPQDRQFILSSKKLLLSDSGFYLCAWSGRVRAFFGQGTRLTVV.

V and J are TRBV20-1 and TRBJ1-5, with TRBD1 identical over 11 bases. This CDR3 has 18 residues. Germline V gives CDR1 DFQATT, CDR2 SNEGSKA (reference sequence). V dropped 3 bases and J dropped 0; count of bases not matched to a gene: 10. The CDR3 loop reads CSASRGTGGTLSNQPQHF. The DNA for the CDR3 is TGCAGTGCTAGTCGAGGGACAGGGGGAACCCTTAGCAATCAGCCCCAGCATTTT.